This TCR beta chain was identified during a study of blood T cell repertoires in COVID-19. Whole-study context: Nucleic acid was either cDNA or gDNA, and it came from T cells, B-cell-depleted T cells, or PBMCs.

Clones were sequenced by immunoSEQ multiplex PCR, and TCRdb holds only the in-frame ones, with some missing. Of 150,000 to 200,000 clones in the sample, approximately 81% are singletons; the top ten hold 13% to 15%. The germline V and J ends were trimmed by 6 bases and 12 bases, with 24 bases remaining between them. The V gene's germline CDR1 is MDHEN and CDR2 SYDVKM. This CDR3 is built from 16 residues. Patients from Seattle were sampled longitudinally, starting during active infection. The specimen was peripheral blood. The source of this sequence is a woman between 65 and 79 years old with COVID-19, enrolled during active disease. The V call is TRBV28, the J call TRBJ1-6; weak D call: TRBD1 (6 bases). The CDR3 is CASRSPQGNLREPLHF. The CDR3 nucleotides are TGTGCCAGCAGGAGTCCACAGGGAAATCTACGGGAACCCCTCCACTTT.